The source of this T cell receptor beta chain is a study of identifying expanded T cells in peripheral blood. The V and J ends lost 2 bases and 1 base respectively, with 15 bases between them. Germline V CDR1 and CDR2: SGHTA, FQGNSA. The CDR3 loop spans 17 amino acids. Points on this clone: Its antigen is still unknown.

Study outcomes and limitations: Clone count variance between roughly 2-week samples rose with total template count. Technical replicates showed roughly 1.2 changed clones; two weeks approximately 16; four weeks 19.

Clones were read by immunoSEQ multiplex PCR, and TCRdb kept only the in-frame ones, dropping some. The sample includes 95,000 to 100,000 clones, 70% to 90% seen only once; the top ten take approximately 17%. The J gene is TRBJ1-3, the V gene TRBV7-2, with D maybe TRBD1 (6 bases). Source material: blood. The clonotype was recovered from a person aged 18 to 70 in good health. CDR3: CASSLYAAQGSGNTIYF. In nucleotides, the CDR3 is TGTGCCAGCAGCTTATACGCGGCGCAGGGGTCTGGAAACACCATATATTTT.